This T cell receptor (beta chain) came from a study of T cell repertoires in cytomegalovirus infection. Study summary: Public signatures in TCR beta pointed to CMV infection and matching HLA type.

The V gene's germline CDR1 is SGHTA and CDR2 FQGNSA. The CDR3 totals 16 residues. V dropped 5 bases and J dropped 4; count of bases not matched to a gene: 6. In its sample, this clonotype was seen a few times. Antigen specificity is unknown. Each CDR3 protein gets one entry after TCRdb re-called the reads with MiXCR. The repertoire holds tens of thousands of distinct CDR3 sequences, with about 18% as singletons. The source material was CD8+ T cells from cultured PBMCs, sampled from culture after CMV antigen stimulation. The gene calls are TRBV7-2 and TRBJ2-1, with 12 positions matching TRBD2. The clonotype comes from a human donor in good health (CMV status not recorded). Some clones in this sample may be carry-over from other donors' samples. Written as DNA, the CDR3 is TGTGCCAGCAGCAAGACTAGCGGGAGTTCGTACAATGAGCAGTTCTTC. Translation gives CASSKTSGSSYNEQFF.